The entry below gives a single TCR beta chain sequence along with its context. This record belongs to a study of blood T cell repertoires in COVID-19. Overall study: Italy, Spain and the United States were the sources of the convalescent and acute COVID-19 samples. T cells, B-cell-depleted T cells, or PBMCs provided the cDNA or gDNA that served as material.

CDR3 size: 14 residues. V shed 0 bases and J shed 4 bases, with 9 bases lying between them. In germline, CDR1 is SEHNR, CDR2 FQNEAQ (reference sequence). Authors' data handling: Amplification from reference gene primers served as the basis for estimated nucleated cell counts. Some clones are missing from TCRdb's copy, which holds only in-frame ones; the method was immunoSEQ multiplex PCR. V, J and clone size were drawn from that table, and D and trimming were deduced from the DNA. The top ten clones hold under 5% of a sample with about 23,000 clones, roughly 94% of them seen once. Sequenced material: peripheral blood. The clonotype was recovered from a woman in her forties or fifties with active COVID-19. The genes are TRBV7-9 and TRBJ1-2; maybe TRBD1 (6 bases). The CDR3 reads CASSLAPGVYGYTF. In DNA, the CDR3 is TGTGCCAGCAGCTTAGCTCCAGGGGTCTATGGCTACACCTTC.